These 17 T cell receptor beta chains were all obtained from the same sample, sequenced in a study of beta chain features in type 1 diabetes. The study, taken as a whole, reports: Shortening of TCRB CDR3s, moderate but significant, appeared in all four CD4+ subsets of Type 1 diabetes patients.

Their cognate antigens are unknown. What was sequenced were expressed TCRB transcripts, since all of the isolated RNA had been reverse transcribed. Here immunoSEQ multiplex PCR was the method, and the copy in TCRdb shows in-frame clones only, minus some. This sample has around 600,000 clones; around 12% occur once, and the top ten carry about 0.11%. The specimen sequenced was naive CD4+ T cells from blood. All receptors derive from a young man with type 1 diabetes.

The sample holds a few counts of this clone. The CDR3 sequence: CSVGLWNQPQHF. The CDR3 region has the DNA TGCAGCGTTGGTTTATGGAATCAGCCCCAGCATTTT. The chain links TRBV29-1 to TRBJ1-5; no clear D. CDR1 SQVTM and CDR2 ANQGSEA come from the germline V gene. This CDR3 is built from 12 residues. V was pared by 4 bases and J by 4 bases, with 8 bases between.

This clone has only a few counts. The same CDR3 can be traced to other DNA sequences in this sample. The chain carries TRBV7-9 and TRBJ2-2; D not certain. This CDR3 is 15 amino acids long. The germline CDR1 and CDR2 sequences are SEHNR and FQNEAQ (reference sequence). V lost 1 base and J 1 base, leaving 7 bases between the germline ends. Written as DNA, the CDR3 is TGTGCCAGCAGCTTAGGTGGCAGGAACACCGGGGAGCTGTTTTTT. Protein: CASSLGGRNTGELFF.

This clone was observed a handful of times. The genes are TRBV18 and TRBJ1-6; D gene uncertain. CDR3 length: 15 amino acids. CDR1 KGHSH and CDR2 LQKENI come from the germline V gene. V was shortened by 0 bases and J by 6 bases, with 9 bases between the two germline ends. Here the CDR3 reads CASSPPGEGNSPLHF. CDR3 nucleotides: TGTGCCAGCTCACCACCGGGAGAGGGTAATTCACCCCTCCACTTT. Using reference TRBV18 and TRBJ1-6 for the parts outside the CDR3, the full variable domain is NAGVMQNPRHLVRRRGQEARLRCSPMKGHSHVYWYRQLPEEGLKFMVYLQKENIIDESGMPKERFSAEFPKEGPSILRIQQVVRGDSAAYFCASSPPGEGNSPLHFGNGTRLTVT.

The V gene is TRBV29-1, the J gene TRBJ2-3; weak D call: TRBD1 (5 bases). This CDR3 has 13 residues. V gave up 4 bases and J gave up 1 base, with 9 bases separating them. Looked up from germline, CDR1 is SQVTM and CDR2 is ANQGSEA. CDR3 DNA sequence: TGCAGCGTTGCGGGCAGGGGCACAGATACGCAGTATTTT. Amino acid sequence: CSVAGRGTDTQYF.

The chain links TRBV2 to TRBJ1-6, with D possibly TRBD1 on 5 matching bases. There are 15 residues in the CDR3. Trimming cost V 5 bases and J 9 bases, with 17 bases left between them. In germline, CDR1 is SNHLY, CDR2 FYNNEI. This chain's CDR3 is CASSSSQGNTSPLHF. CDR3 coding DNA: TGTGCCAGCAGTTCCTCGCAGGGTAATACTTCACCCCTCCACTTT.

This chain joins TRBV10-3 and TRBJ2-3; D uncertain. V lost 4 bases and J 3 bases, leaving 11 bases between the germline ends. The CDR3 extends over 14 amino acids. CDR1 is ENHRY and CDR2 is SYGVKD in the germline V gene. Written as DNA, the CDR3 is TGTGCCATCAGTGTAGGAGCCGATACAGATACGCAGTATTTT. Residues: CAISVGADTDTQYF.

This clone occurred a few times. The genes are TRBV5-1 and TRBJ2-1, with D possibly TRBD2 on 6 matching bases. Trimming shortened V by 0 bases and J by 7 bases, and 14 bases separated the two germline ends. CDR3 length equals 15 residues. CDR1 is SGHRS and CDR2 is YFSETQ in the germline V gene. CDR3 coding DNA: TGCGCCAGCAGCTTGGCCATGGGACTTAGGAATGAGCAGTTCTTC. Translated, it gives CASSLAMGLRNEQFF.

CDR3 sequence reads: CASSQYLATNEKLFF. In DNA, the CDR3 is TGTGCCAGCAGTCAGTACCTTGCAACTAATGAAAAACTGTTTTTT. The V gene is TRBV25-1, the J gene TRBJ1-4; D not resolved. The CDR3 spans 15 residues. Deletions cut 5 bases from V and 0 bases from J, with 10 bases between. Germline lookup yields CDR1 MGHDK and CDR2 SYGVNS.

The chain is built from TRBV6-5 and TRBJ2-3; D is unclear. This CDR3 has 13 residues. The germline V and J ends were trimmed by 4 bases and 5 bases, with 10 bases remaining between them. Germline values: CDR1 MNHEY, CDR2 SVGAGI. Written as DNA, the CDR3 is TGTGCCAGCAGTTCCCGCCTTGGAGATACGCAGTATTTT. This gives the protein CASSSRLGDTQYF.

V and J are TRBV7-2 and TRBJ2-7, with D uncertain. The germline CDR1 and CDR2 sequences are SGHTA and FQGNSA. The V end lost 2 bases, the J end lost 6 bases, and 5 bases lay between the germline ends. The CDR3 has 11 amino acids. The CDR3 reads CASSLITEQYF. CDR3 DNA: TGTGCCAGCAGCTTAATCACCGAGCAGTACTTC.

The chain links TRBV7-2 to TRBJ2-5, with D perhaps assigned TRBD1 or TRBD2 (5 bases each). Germline V CDR1 and CDR2: SGHTA, FQGNSA. The germline V and J ends were trimmed by 5 bases and 5 bases, with 15 bases remaining between them. This CDR3 region has 14 residues. In DNA form, the CDR3 reads TGTGCCAGCAGCCGGACATTCACGGGGGAGACCCAGTACTTC. This gives the protein CASSRTFTGETQYF. The full variable domain, completed using reference TRBV7-2 and TRBJ2-5, is GAGVSQSPSNKVTEKGKDVELRCDPISGHTALYWYRQSLGQGLEFLIYFQGNSAPDKSGLPSDRFSAERTGGSVSTLTIQRTQQEDSAVYLCASSRTFTGETQYFGPGTRLLVL.

This chain connects TRBV6-5 to TRBJ1-2; no firm D call. CDR1 is MNHEY and CDR2 is SVGAGI in the germline V gene. The CDR3 covers 14 residues. V dropped 2 bases and J dropped 4 bases, with 11 bases sitting between them. CDR3 in amino acids: CASSYPGRGYGYTF. The CDR3 nucleotides are TGTGCCAGCAGTTACCCAGGACGGGGCTATGGCTACACCTTC.

The J gene is TRBJ1-3, the V gene TRBV7-3, with 9 positions matching TRBD1. Trimming removed 5 bases from V and 7 bases from J; junction bases left unmatched: 3. This CDR3 is 13 amino acids long. Germline CDR1 SGHTA, CDR2 FQGTGA. The CDR3 DNA reads as TGTGCCAGCAGCATAGGACAGGGGAACACCATATATTTT. Its translation is CASSIGQGNTIYF.

This clone has a handful of counts. The chain employs TRBV7-9 and TRBJ1-5; TRBD1 agrees at 12 bases. CDR3 length equals 18 residues. V lost 4 bases, J lost 2 bases, and 9 bases stayed unmatched. Germline CDR1 SEHNR, CDR2 FQNEAQ (reference sequence). CDR3 DNA sequence: TGTGCCAGCAGCTCTGGGACAGGGGGCGCCGAGGGCAATCAGCCCCAGCATTTT. Translating it yields CASSSGTGGAEGNQPQHF.

The chain carries TRBV4-3 and TRBJ2-7; 7 bases are shared with TRBD1. V shed 0 bases, J shed 6 bases, and the junction held 5 bases outside the gene matches. Germline V gives CDR1 LGHNA, CDR2 YSLEER. The CDR3 totals 14 residues. The CDR3 DNA follows: TGCGCCAGCAGCCAAGAGAACAGGGGCATCGAGCAGTACTTC. Translating it yields CASSQENRGIEQYF.

The gene calls are TRBV18 and TRBJ1-6; 9 bases align to TRBD1. CDR1 KGHSH and CDR2 LQKENI come from the germline V gene. The V segment lost 6 bases and the J segment 8 bases; nucleotides outside the gene matches: 8. The length of the CDR3 is 15 residues. The CDR3 region has the DNA TGTGCCAGCTCGCTGGGACAGGGAATGGATTCACCCCTCCACTTT. Residues: CASSLGQGMDSPLHF.

This sequence joins TRBV4-3 and TRBJ1-2; the D is unclear. CDR1 is LGHNA, CDR2 YSLEER, per germline. V lost 0 bases and J 3 bases, leaving 17 bases between the germline ends. This CDR3 region has 17 residues. The CDR3: CASSQDRPLWADYGYTF. The CDR3 DNA sequence: TGCGCCAGCAGCCAAGATAGACCTTTGTGGGCGGACTATGGCTACACCTTC.